Sequencing of this T cell receptor beta chain was carried out in a study of cytomegalovirus exposure and HLA in healthy donors. Broader study findings: Cytomegalovirus association was listed for approximately 160 TCR beta chains. Diagnosis of cytomegalovirus status made by the classifier reportedly showed high specificity and sensitivity.

V was cut by 5 bases and J by 3 bases, with 13 bases left in between. The CDR3 has 14 residues. Per germline, CDR1 MDHEN and CDR2 SYDVKM. Sequencing was performed with immunoSEQ multiplex PCR; in TCRdb, only in-frame clones are kept and a portion is missing. The sample carries approximately 44,000 clones, just over 85% recorded once. With regard to this clone: Its antigen is still unknown.

The material sequenced was PBMCs. This clonotype was obtained from a woman aged 25 to 39 in good health and CMV-seronegative. The chain links TRBV28 to TRBJ1-2, with D possibly being TRBD1 (6 bases). The CDR3 coding sequence is TGTGCCAGCAGTCCCAGGGGAAAGTACTATGGCTACACCTTC. It yields the protein CASSPRGKYYGYTF.